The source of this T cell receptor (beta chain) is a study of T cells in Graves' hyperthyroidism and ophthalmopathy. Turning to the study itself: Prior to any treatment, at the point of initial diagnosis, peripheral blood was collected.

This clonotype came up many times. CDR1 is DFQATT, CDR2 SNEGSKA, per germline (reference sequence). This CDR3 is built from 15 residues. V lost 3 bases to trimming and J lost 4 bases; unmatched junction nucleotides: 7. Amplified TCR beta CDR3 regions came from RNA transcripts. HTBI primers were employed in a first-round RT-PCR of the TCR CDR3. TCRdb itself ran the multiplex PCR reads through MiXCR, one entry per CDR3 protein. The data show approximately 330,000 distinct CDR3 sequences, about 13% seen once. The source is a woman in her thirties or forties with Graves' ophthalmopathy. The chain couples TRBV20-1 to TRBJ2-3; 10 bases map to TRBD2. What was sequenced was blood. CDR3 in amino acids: CSASDGLAVADTQYF. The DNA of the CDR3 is TGCAGTGCTAGTGACGGACTAGCGGTCGCAGATACGCAGTATTTT.